Shown below are 28 T cell receptor beta chains from a single sample sequenced in a study of blood T cell repertoires in COVID-19. Some clones are missing from TCRdb's copy, which holds only in-frame ones; the method was immunoSEQ multiplex PCR. The profile shows under 40,000 clones, 70% to 90% of them singletons. The sequencing input was peripheral blood. The receptor set was obtained from a man in his 70s with active COVID-19.

This clone has a handful of counts. CDR3 in DNA: TGTGCCAGCAGCTCACAGGGGGCGGGTTTCAATCAGCCCCAGCATTTT. Translating gives CASSSQGAGFNQPQHF. The gene calls are TRBV7-2 and TRBJ1-5; 9 positions agree with TRBD1. Per germline, CDR1 SGHTA and CDR2 FQGNSA. V lost 4 bases and J lost 3; bases outside the gene matches: 7. The CDR3 contains 16 residues.

This chain connects TRBV5-4 to TRBJ1-1, with 8 positions matching TRBD1. The V gene's germline CDR1 is SGHNT and CDR2 YYREEE (reference sequence). The junction had 15 bases not matched to a gene; V was cut back by 5 bases and J by 3 bases. The CDR3 is 17 residues long. The CDR3 nucleotides are TGTGCCAGCAGTCGGCGCCAGGGGGCGGTTTTAGACACTGAAGCTTTCTTT. Protein sequence: CASSRRQGAVLDTEAFF.

This chain links TRBV7-2 with TRBJ2-1; D not certain. The V gene lost 1 base and the J gene lost 2 bases, with 9 bases spanning the gap. The CDR3 covers 15 residues. Looked up from germline, CDR1 is SGHTA and CDR2 is FQGNSA. The CDR3 nucleotides read TGTGCCAGCAGCTTAGGAGCGCCGACCTACAATGAGCAGTTCTTC. Amino acids: CASSLGAPTYNEQFF.

The chain carries TRBV18 and TRBJ2-2, with D unresolved. The CDR3 is 14 residues long. The V end lost 4 bases, the J end lost 1 base, and 7 bases lay between the germline ends. The germline V gene has CDR1 KGHSH and CDR2 LQKENI. The CDR3: CASSLSQNTGELFF. As DNA, the CDR3 is TGTGCCAGCTCACTTAGTCAGAACACCGGGGAGCTGTTTTTT.

J is TRBJ1-2 and V is TRBV19; no clear D. This CDR3 comprises 14 residues. Germline V gene sequence: CDR1 LNHDA, CDR2 SQIVND (reference sequence). Trimming left V 5 bases short and J 1 base short, with 11 bases between. CDR3 loop: CASSEARFNYGYTF. The CDR3 DNA follows: TGTGCCAGTAGTGAAGCCCGTTTTAACTATGGCTACACCTTC. The whole variable domain, remainder taken from reference TRBV19 and TRBJ1-2, is DGGITQSPKYLFRKEGQNVTLSCEQNLNHDAMYWYRQDPGQGLRLIYYSQIVNDFQKGDIAEGYSVSREKKESFPLTVTSAQKNPTAFYLCASSEARFNYGYTFGSGTRLTVV.

CDR3 loop: CASSQGGGQGMGHTDTQYF. The CDR3 nucleotides read TGTGCCAGCAGCCAAGGAGGGGGACAAGGGATGGGGCACACAGATACGCAGTATTTT. The chain is built from TRBV14 and TRBJ2-3; D might be TRBD1 (6 bases). V lost 1 base to trimming and J lost 2 bases, with 22 bases between them. Per the germline V gene, CDR1 is SGHDN and CDR2 is FVKESK. The CDR3 is made up of 19 amino acids.

The V gene is TRBV21-1, the J gene TRBJ1-1. TRBV21-1 is labeled a pseudogene. The CDR3 is made up of 14 amino acids. CDR3 coding DNA: TGTGCCAGCAGCAATGGGCGGGGCGCAGCTGAAGCTTTCTTT. Translating gives CASSNGRGAAEAFF.

The rearrangement uses TRBV19 and TRBJ2-6, with a possible D match to TRBD1 (6 bases). The CDR3 runs to 15 residues. V was shortened by 5 bases and J by 4 bases, with 12 bases between the two germline ends. Germline V gene sequence: CDR1 LNHDA, CDR2 SQIVND (reference sequence). Here the CDR3 reads CASSFRTAGANVLTF. The CDR3 DNA sequence: TGTGCCAGTAGTTTTCGGACAGCCGGGGCCAACGTCCTGACTTTC.

A single count supports this clone. This sequence joins TRBV4-3 and TRBJ2-7; D possibly corresponds to TRBD1 (6 bases). The CDR3 is made up of 16 amino acids. Trimming removed 0 bases at V and 3 bases at J, with 15 bases between. In germline, CDR1 is LGHNA, CDR2 YSLEER. The CDR3 coding sequence is TGCGCCAGCAGCCAAGATTACAGGGCTCTTGGCTACGAGCAGTACTTC. Its translation is CASSQDYRALGYEQYF.

The CDR3, as DNA: TGTGCCAGCATTGGACAGGGGAATAATTCACCCCTCCACTTT. Translating it yields CASIGQGNNSPLHF. V is TRBV28 and J is TRBJ1-6, with TRBD1 matching over 9 bases. This CDR3 has 14 residues. Per the germline V gene, CDR1 is MDHEN and CDR2 is SYDVKM. V shed 7 bases, J shed 5 bases, and the junction held 3 bases outside the gene matches.

The J gene is TRBJ2-2, the V gene TRBV6-5; 10 bases are shared with TRBD2. After removal of 9 bases from V and 1 base from J, the junction contained 2 bases not matched to a gene. CDR1 MNHEY and CDR2 SVGAGI come from the germline V gene. The CDR3 length is 14 residues. The CDR3 DNA reads TGTGCCAGTCTAGCGGGGGTGAACACCGGGGAGCTGTTTTTT. Translation: CASLAGVNTGELFF.

The table lists this clone with a count of one. CDR3 residues: CASSPGEGQDTQYF. The CDR3 DNA is TGTGCCAGCAGCCCAGGGGAGGGCCAAGATACGCAGTATTTT. The chain is built from TRBV7-9 and TRBJ2-3, with a possible D match to TRBD2 (7 bases). The ends were cut back, 5 bases at V and 5 bases at J, with 14 bases in the middle. CDR1 is SEHNR and CDR2 is FQNEAQ in the germline V gene (reference sequence). The CDR3 loop spans 14 amino acids.

This sequence joins TRBV7-9 and TRBJ1-2; 8 bases are shared with TRBD1. Per the germline V gene, CDR1 is SEHNR and CDR2 is FQNEAQ (reference sequence). After removal of 5 bases from V and 8 bases from J, the junction contained 10 bases not matched to a gene. The CDR3 totals 14 residues. The CDR3 sequence: CASSARQGTRGYTF. CDR3 nucleotide sequence: TGTGCCAGCAGCGCCCGACAGGGGACGCGGGGCTACACCTTC.

In this sample, this clone turned up once. The chain employs TRBV7-9 and TRBJ2-7; maybe TRBD2 (6 bases). This CDR3 is built from 13 residues. Deletions cut 2 bases from V and 6 bases from J, with 11 bases between. CDR1 is SEHNR, CDR2 FQNEAQ, per germline (reference sequence). In nucleotides, the CDR3 is TGTGCCAGCAGCTTAACGGGGGTAGGCGAGCAGTACTTC. Translating it yields CASSLTGVGEQYF.

The chain combines TRBV6-2 or TRBV6-3 with TRBJ1-2; D gene ambiguous. V was trimmed by 1 base and J by 8 bases, leaving 8 bases between them. The CDR3 length is 12 residues. Germline V gene sequence: CDR1 MNHEY, CDR2 SVGEGT. The CDR3 DNA sequence: TGTGCCAGCAGTTACTATGCCCGGGGCTACACCTTC. This gives the protein CASSYYARGYTF.

The chain couples TRBV28 to TRBJ1-1; D remains unclear. V lost 3 bases and J 2 bases, leaving 7 bases between the germline ends. This CDR3 region has 13 residues. Germline values: CDR1 MDHEN, CDR2 SYDVKM. Here the CDR3 DNA reads TGTGCCAGCAGTTTTACAGTCAACACTGAAGCTTTCTTT. Its translation is CASSFTVNTEAFF. The full variable domain, completed using reference TRBV28 and TRBJ1-1, is DVKVTQSSRYLVKRTGEKVFLECVQDMDHENMFWYRQDPGLGLRLIYFSYDVKMKEKGDIPEGYSVSREKKERFSLILESASTNQTSMYLCASSFTVNTEAFFGQGTRLTVV.

The chain recombines TRBV25-1 with TRBJ2-7, with 10 bases identical to TRBD2. The CDR3 covers 13 residues. V trimming: 7 bases; J trimming: 2 bases; junction bases outside the gene matches: 2. Germline loops: CDR1 MGHDK, CDR2 SYGVNS. CDR3 sequence (DNA): TGTGCCAGCAATAGCGGGAGGACCTACGAGCAGTACTTC. Amino acid sequence: CASNSGRTYEQYF.

This clone has only one observation. The rearrangement links TRBV7-6 to TRBJ2-2; 10 nucleotides agree with TRBD1. Germline CDR1 is SGHVS and CDR2 is FNYEAQ. Trimming took 5 bases from V and 3 from J; bases not matched to a gene: 3. This CDR3 is 15 amino acids long. CDR3 sequence reads: CASSRQGADTGELFF. The CDR3 region has the DNA TGTGCCAGCAGCCGACAGGGGGCAGACACCGGGGAGCTGTTTTTT.

This clone was observed once. V is TRBV7-2 and J is TRBJ1-5, with D tentatively TRBD1 (6 bases). The CDR3 contains 14 residues. CDR1 SGHTA and CDR2 FQGNSA come from the germline V gene. The V end lost 6 bases, the J end lost 6 bases, and 15 bases lay between the germline ends. The DNA for the CDR3 is TGTGCCAGCAGTTCTACAGGGTTGCTTCAGCCCCAGCATTTT. Protein: CASSSTGLLQPQHF.

The chain combines TRBV15 with TRBJ1-2, with 8 bases lining up with TRBD1. J lost 4 bases, V lost 3 bases, and 4 bases had no gene match. The germline CDR1 and CDR2 sequences are LNHNV and YYDKDF (reference sequence). CDR3 size: 14 residues. The DNA of the CDR3 is TGTGCCACCAGCAGGGCGGGACAGGTCTATGGCTACACCTTC. Amino acid sequence: CATSRAGQVYGYTF.

The DNA for the CDR3 is TGCAGCGGGGGACTAGCGTCCTACAATGAGCAGTTCTTC. It specifies CSGGLASYNEQFF. The chain joins TRBV29-1 to TRBJ2-1; the match to TRBD2 covers 10 bases. V lost 7 bases to trimming and J lost 1 base; unmatched junction nucleotides: 1. Germline V CDR1 and CDR2: SQVTM, ANQGSEA. This CDR3 comprises 13 residues.

The gene calls are TRBV10-1 and TRBJ2-3; 10 nucleotides match TRBD2. V was pared by 1 base and J by 0 bases, with 10 bases of the junction left unmatched. Germline CDR1 and CDR2: WNHNN and SYGVQD (reference sequence). The CDR3 is made up of 19 amino acids. The CDR3 DNA sequence: TGCGCCAGCAGTGAGTTGCTAGCGGGAGAGACCCCTAGCACAGATACGCAGTATTTT. Its protein is CASSELLAGETPSTDTQYF.

The chain has TRBV30 and TRBJ1-3, with D perhaps matching TRBD1 (6 bases). The CDR3 has 17 amino acids. V shed 4 bases and J shed 0 bases, with 19 bases lying between them. CDR1 is GTSNPN and CDR2 is SVGIG in the germline V gene (reference sequence). This CDR3 is CAWNGGGSQSSGNTIYF. The CDR3 DNA is TGTGCCTGGAATGGGGGGGGCAGTCAGAGCTCTGGAAACACCATATATTTT.

This clone appeared once. V usage is TRBV6-2 or TRBV6-3 and J usage is TRBJ1-6; possibly TRBD1 for D (6 bases). CDR3 size: 12 residues. V was cut by 5 bases and J by 14 bases, with 13 bases left in between. The V gene's germline CDR1 is MNHEY and CDR2 SVGEGT. The CDR3 here is CASSGGSISLHF. The DNA of the CDR3 is TGTGCCAGCAGTGGGGGCTCAATTTCCCTCCACTTT.

The chain joins TRBV4-1 to TRBJ1-1, with TRBD1 matching 11 bases. CDR1 and CDR2 from the germline V gene are MGHRA and YSYEKL. V dropped 11 bases and J dropped 3; count of bases not matched to a gene: 11. This CDR3 region has 15 residues. Here the CDR3 reads CASSPDRGLYTEAFF. In DNA form, the CDR3 reads TGCGCCTCCTCACCGGACAGGGGGCTTTACACTGAAGCTTTCTTT.

The chain recombines TRBV7-9 with TRBJ2-2; D is uncertain. Germline loops: CDR1 SEHNR, CDR2 FQNEAQ (reference sequence). CDR3 length: 10 residues. V was cut by 10 bases and J by 3 bases, with 3 bases left in between. CDR3 residues: CATDTGELFF. Written as DNA, the CDR3 is TGTGCCACCGACACCGGGGAGCTGTTTTTT.

V usage is TRBV3-1 (or the pseudogene TRBV3-2) and J usage is TRBJ2-2, with D perhaps matching TRBD1 (5 bases). The V end lost 2 bases, the J end lost 6 bases, and 7 bases lay between the germline ends. CDR3 size: 13 residues. Germline V gives CDR1 LGHDT, CDR2 YNNKEL (reference sequence). CDR3 in DNA: TGTGCCAGCAGCCAATTCAGGGCCGGGGAGCTGTTTTTT. Protein product: CASSQFRAGELFF.

The rearrangement uses TRBV4-2 and TRBJ2-5; 12 nucleotides agree with TRBD2. V trimming: 1 base; J trimming: 0 bases; junction bases outside the gene matches: 9. CDR3 length equals 19 residues. Looked up from germline, CDR1 is LGHNA and CDR2 is YNFKEQ. CDR3 sequence reads: CASSQATVGLAGNQETQYF. The DNA of the CDR3 is TGTGCCAGCAGCCAAGCCACCGTCGGACTAGCGGGAAACCAAGAGACCCAGTACTTC.